The rows below give T cell receptor beta chains drawn from one sample of a study of human T cells and chemical hapten exposure. TCRdb reprocessed the RACE reads via MiXCR and lists one record per CDR3 protein. The sample lists fewer than 40,000 distinct CDR3 sequences; roughly 13% were seen once. Sequencing used whole blood, obtained in connection with sensitization to the hapten diphenylcyclopropenone (DPC). The receptors come from a woman aged 40 to 50 with alopecia areata. Some clones in this sample may be carry-over from other donors' samples. CDR3s include the opening cysteine and the closing phenylalanine or tryptophan. Fields, in order: clone size, D gene, J gene, V gene, CDR3 protein, CDR3 DNA. The D gene is left open where the match is weak. Rows may omit the clone size; those that give it use once, few, many or a size class.

abundance: many
d_gene: -
j_gene: TRBJ2-1
v_gene: TRBV29-1
CDR3aa: CSVGLDSFEQFF
CDR3nt: TGCAGCGTCGGACTGGACAGTTTTGAGCAGTTCTTC

abundance: few
d_gene: -
j_gene: TRBJ1-5
v_gene: TRBV28
CDR3aa: CASSFADSRELQPQHF
CDR3nt: TGTGCCAGCAGTTTCGCTGACTCCAGGGAACTTCAGCCCCAGCATTTT

abundance: few
d_gene: TRBD1
j_gene: TRBJ2-7
v_gene: TRBV13
CDR3aa: CASSPTQGAYEQYF
CDR3nt: TGTGCCAGCAGCCCAACTCAGGGGGCGTACGAGCAGTACTTC

abundance: many
d_gene: -
j_gene: TRBJ2-2
v_gene: TRBV12-3/TRBV12-4
CDR3aa: CASRTGSSGPGELFF
CDR3nt: TGTGCCAGCAGGACGGGTTCCTCGGGCCCCGGGGAGCTGTTTTTT

abundance: -
d_gene: -
j_gene: TRBJ2-2
v_gene: TRBV10-3
CDR3aa: CAISVKDSGTGELFF
CDR3nt: TGTGCCATCAGTGTGAAGGACAGTGGCACCGGGGAGCTGTTTTTT

abundance: many
d_gene: -
j_gene: TRBJ2-7
v_gene: TRBV19
CDR3aa: CASSMPPLYEQYF
CDR3nt: TGTGCCAGTAGTATGCCCCCCCTATACGAGCAGTACTTC

abundance: -
d_gene: -
j_gene: TRBJ1-5
v_gene: TRBV4-1
CDR3aa: CASSQEGRQGGQPQHF
CDR3nt: TGCGCCAGCAGCCAAGAAGGTCGGCAGGGCGGTCAGCCCCAGCATTTT

abundance: few
d_gene: -
j_gene: TRBJ2-7
v_gene: TRBV28
CDR3aa: CASSLAEGYEQYF
CDR3nt: TGTGCCAGCAGTTTAGCTGAGGGCTACGAGCAGTACTTC

abundance: -
d_gene: -
j_gene: TRBJ2-7
v_gene: TRBV5-1
CDR3aa: CASSPMGLRFYEQYF
CDR3nt: TGCGCCAGCAGTCCGATGGGACTTCGCTTCTACGAGCAGTACTTC

abundance: -
d_gene: -
j_gene: TRBJ2-2
v_gene: TRBV24-1
CDR3aa: CATSDPVTGELFF
CDR3nt: TGTGCCACCAGTGATCCGGTCACCGGGGAGCTGTTTTTT

abundance: few
d_gene: TRBD1
j_gene: TRBJ1-5
v_gene: TRBV20-1
CDR3aa: CSANPADRVHQPQHF
CDR3nt: TGCAGTGCTAATCCCGCGGACAGGGTTCATCAGCCCCAGCATTTT

abundance: -
d_gene: TRBD1
j_gene: TRBJ1-6
v_gene: TRBV7-6
CDR3aa: CASSLGTGTANSPLHF
CDR3nt: TGTGCCAGCAGCTTAGGGACCGGGACAGCGAATTCACCCCTCCACTTT

abundance: -
d_gene: -
j_gene: TRBJ2-6
v_gene: TRBV29-1
CDR3aa: CSVQDSSGANVLTF
CDR3nt: TGCAGCGTCCAAGACTCCTCTGGGGCCAACGTCCTGACTTTC

abundance: -
d_gene: -
j_gene: TRBJ2-5
v_gene: TRBV5-1
CDR3aa: CASSLRGPGYQETQYF
CDR3nt: TGCGCCAGCAGCTTGAGGGGACCCGGATACCAAGAGACCCAGTACTTC

abundance: many
d_gene: -
j_gene: TRBJ2-2
v_gene: TRBV18
CDR3aa: CASSSGPLSNTGELFF
CDR3nt: TGTGCCAGCTCATCAGGGCCCCTTTCAAACACCGGGGAGCTGTTTTTT

abundance: few
d_gene: -
j_gene: TRBJ1-1
v_gene: TRBV28
CDR3aa: CASSLRGTEAFF
CDR3nt: TGTGCCAGCAGTTTAAGGGGGACTGAAGCTTTCTTT

abundance: few
d_gene: -
j_gene: TRBJ2-3
v_gene: TRBV20-1
CDR3aa: CSARDSGAGDTQYF
CDR3nt: TGCAGTGCTAGAGATTCGGGGGCCGGAGATACGCAGTATTTT

abundance: few
d_gene: -
j_gene: TRBJ2-1
v_gene: TRBV15
CDR3aa: CATSRALLNEQFF
CDR3nt: TGTGCCACCAGCAGAGCCTTGTTAAATGAGCAGTTCTTC

abundance: few
d_gene: -
j_gene: TRBJ1-1
v_gene: TRBV28
CDR3aa: CASSPRVTEAFF
CDR3nt: TGTGCCAGCAGCCCTCGGGTCACTGAAGCTTTCTTT

abundance: few
d_gene: -
j_gene: TRBJ1-5
v_gene: TRBV3-1
CDR3aa: CASSQDGRVQPQHF
CDR3nt: TGTGCCAGCAGCCAAGATGGTAGGGTTCAGCCCCAGCATTTT

abundance: -
d_gene: -
j_gene: TRBJ1-2
v_gene: TRBV27
CDR3aa: CASSLDSRRYYGYTF
CDR3nt: TGTGCCAGCAGTTTGGACAGCCGGAGGTACTATGGCTACACCTTC

abundance: -
d_gene: -
j_gene: TRBJ2-2
v_gene: TRBV7-9
CDR3aa: CASNLSKGWTGELFF
CDR3nt: TGTGCCAGCAACCTGAGCAAGGGATGGACCGGGGAGCTGTTTTTT

abundance: many
d_gene: -
j_gene: TRBJ1-5
v_gene: TRBV6-6
CDR3aa: CASSPKQAQHF
CDR3nt: TGTGCCAGCAGCCCGAAACAGGCCCAGCATTTT

abundance: many
d_gene: TRBD2
j_gene: TRBJ2-5
v_gene: TRBV28
CDR3aa: CASRRGGDPQETQYF
CDR3nt: TGTGCCTCTAGGAGGGGAGGGGACCCCCAAGAGACCCAGTACTTC

abundance: few
d_gene: -
j_gene: TRBJ2-6
v_gene: TRBV12-3/TRBV12-4
CDR3aa: CASGTGILGANVLTF
CDR3nt: TGTGCCAGCGGTACAGGTATACTCGGGGCCAACGTCCTGACTTTC

abundance: few
d_gene: -
j_gene: TRBJ2-1
v_gene: TRBV20-1
CDR3aa: CSARDGRYNEQFF
CDR3nt: TGCAGCGCCAGGGACGGAAGATACAATGAGCAGTTCTTC

abundance: many
d_gene: TRBD1
j_gene: TRBJ2-2
v_gene: TRBV9
CDR3aa: CASSTEGTVSGELFF
CDR3nt: TGTGCCAGCAGCACCGAGGGGACAGTATCCGGGGAGCTGTTTTTT

abundance: -
d_gene: TRBD1
j_gene: TRBJ1-1
v_gene: TRBV29-1
CDR3aa: CSARRGQGAYAEAFF
CDR3nt: TGCAGCGCCAGAAGGGGACAGGGGGCATACGCTGAAGCTTTCTTT

abundance: -
d_gene: -
j_gene: TRBJ1-5
v_gene: TRBV28
CDR3aa: CASSSPATPQHF
CDR3nt: TGTGCCAGCAGTTCCCCGGCAACGCCCCAGCATTTT

abundance: few
d_gene: -
j_gene: TRBJ1-2
v_gene: TRBV5-5
CDR3aa: CASSYGTAVSYGYTF
CDR3nt: TGTGCCAGCAGCTACGGGACGGCTGTCAGCTATGGCTACACCTTC

abundance: many
d_gene: -
j_gene: TRBJ2-7
v_gene: TRBV3-1
CDR3aa: CASSQTGEQYF
CDR3nt: TGTGCCAGCAGCCAAACGGGCGAGCAGTACTTC

abundance: -
d_gene: -
j_gene: TRBJ1-1
v_gene: TRBV29-1
CDR3aa: CSSKTGTEAFF
CDR3nt: TGCAGCTCGAAAACAGGCACTGAAGCTTTCTTT

abundance: -
d_gene: TRBD1
j_gene: TRBJ1-1
v_gene: TRBV28
CDR3aa: CASSMDRVNTEAFF
CDR3nt: TGTGCCAGCAGTATGGACAGGGTAAACACTGAAGCTTTCTTT

abundance: few
d_gene: TRBD1
j_gene: TRBJ2-7
v_gene: TRBV29-1
CDR3aa: CSARTGEEEQYF
CDR3nt: TGCAGCGCCAGGACAGGGGAGGAAGAGCAGTACTTC

abundance: many
d_gene: -
j_gene: TRBJ2-5
v_gene: TRBV20-1
CDR3aa: CSASPAEGEETQYF
CDR3nt: TGCAGTGCTAGTCCCGCGGAGGGGGAAGAGACCCAGTACTTC

abundance: few
d_gene: -
j_gene: TRBJ2-6
v_gene: TRBV5-1
CDR3aa: CASAPSPGANVLTF
CDR3nt: TGCGCCAGCGCCCCCTCTCCTGGGGCCAACGTCCTGACTTTC

abundance: many
d_gene: -
j_gene: TRBJ2-6
v_gene: TRBV11-2
CDR3aa: CASSNRVSGANVLTF
CDR3nt: TGTGCCAGCAGCAACAGGGTCTCTGGGGCCAACGTCCTGACTTTC

abundance: few
d_gene: -
j_gene: TRBJ2-7
v_gene: TRBV20-1
CDR3aa: CSVPRQGLGEQYF
CDR3nt: TGCAGTGTCCCTCGTCAGGGGCTGGGCGAGCAGTACTTC

abundance: many
d_gene: -
j_gene: TRBJ1-6
v_gene: TRBV12-3/TRBV12-4
CDR3aa: CASSRDGGNSPLHF
CDR3nt: TGTGCCAGCAGCCGCGACGGGGGTAATTCACCCCTCCACTTT

abundance: few
d_gene: TRBD1
j_gene: TRBJ2-2
v_gene: TRBV2
CDR3aa: CASKTGDTGELFF
CDR3nt: TGTGCCAGCAAGACAGGGGACACCGGGGAGCTGTTTTTT

abundance: -
d_gene: -
j_gene: TRBJ1-5
v_gene: TRBV6-1
CDR3aa: CASSEHARGGQPQHF
CDR3nt: TGTGCCAGCAGTGAACATGCCAGGGGCGGTCAGCCCCAGCATTTT

abundance: -
d_gene: -
j_gene: TRBJ1-2
v_gene: TRBV29-1
CDR3aa: CSVVGEANYGYTF
CDR3nt: TGCAGCGTTGTCGGAGAAGCTAACTATGGCTACACCTTC

abundance: many
d_gene: -
j_gene: TRBJ2-1
v_gene: TRBV9
CDR3aa: CASSPPSGHYYNEQFF
CDR3nt: TGTGCCAGCAGCCCCCCCTCGGGACACTACTACAATGAGCAGTTCTTC

abundance: -
d_gene: TRBD1
j_gene: TRBJ2-7
v_gene: TRBV27
CDR3aa: CASSSRGNYEQYF
CDR3nt: TGTGCCAGCAGTTCCAGGGGGAACTACGAGCAGTACTTC

abundance: -
d_gene: TRBD1
j_gene: TRBJ1-1
v_gene: TRBV29-1
CDR3aa: CSVEDPGQGHTEAFF
CDR3nt: TGCAGCGTTGAAGATCCGGGACAGGGGCACACTGAAGCTTTCTTT

abundance: -
d_gene: -
j_gene: TRBJ2-1
v_gene: TRBV9
CDR3aa: CASSVEVSSPYNEQFF
CDR3nt: TGTGCCAGCAGCGTAGAGGTTAGTTCCCCCTACAATGAGCAGTTCTTC

abundance: -
d_gene: -
j_gene: TRBJ1-5
v_gene: TRBV28
CDR3aa: CASSFSGAGQPQHF
CDR3nt: TGTGCCAGCAGTTTTAGCGGGGCGGGTCAGCCCCAGCATTTT

abundance: -
d_gene: TRBD1
j_gene: TRBJ2-1
v_gene: TRBV28
CDR3aa: CASSGGQGFVGEQFF
CDR3nt: TGTGCCAGCAGTGGGGGACAGGGATTCGTCGGTGAGCAGTTCTTC

abundance: few
d_gene: -
j_gene: TRBJ1-2
v_gene: TRBV29-1
CDR3aa: CSVGEGNYGYTF
CDR3nt: TGCAGCGTTGGGGAGGGCAACTATGGCTACACCTTC